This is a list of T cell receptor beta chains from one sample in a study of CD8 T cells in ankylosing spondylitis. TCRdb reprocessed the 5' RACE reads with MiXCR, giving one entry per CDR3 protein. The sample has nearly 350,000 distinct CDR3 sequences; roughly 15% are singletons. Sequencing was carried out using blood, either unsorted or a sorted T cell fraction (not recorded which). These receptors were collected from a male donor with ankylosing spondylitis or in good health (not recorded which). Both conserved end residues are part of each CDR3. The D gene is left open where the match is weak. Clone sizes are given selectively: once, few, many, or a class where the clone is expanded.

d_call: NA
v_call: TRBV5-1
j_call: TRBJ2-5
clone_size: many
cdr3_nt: TGTGCCAGCAGCTTTGGGCAAGAGACCCAGTACTTC
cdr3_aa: CASSFGQETQYF

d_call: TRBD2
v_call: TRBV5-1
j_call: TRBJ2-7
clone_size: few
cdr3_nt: TGCGCCAGCAGCTCACTAGCGGGAGCCACCTACGAGCAGTACTTC
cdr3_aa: CASSSLAGATYEQYF

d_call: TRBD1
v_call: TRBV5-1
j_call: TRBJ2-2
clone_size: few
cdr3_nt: TGCGCCAGCAGCCTCGGACAGGGTACGAACACCGGGGAGCTGTTTTTT
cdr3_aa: CASSLGQGTNTGELFF

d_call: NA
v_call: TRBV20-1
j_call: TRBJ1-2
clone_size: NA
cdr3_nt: TGCAGTGCTCGCATCGACAGAAACTATGGCTACACCTTC
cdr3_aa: CSARIDRNYGYTF

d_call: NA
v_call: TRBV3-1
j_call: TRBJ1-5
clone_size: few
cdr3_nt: TGTGCCAGCAGCCAAGGGGAGGGATGGCAGCCCCAGCATTTT
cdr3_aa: CASSQGEGWQPQHF

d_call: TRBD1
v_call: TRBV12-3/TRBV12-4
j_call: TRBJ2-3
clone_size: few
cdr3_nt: TGTGCCAGCAGTTTTGGTCAGGGGGTTGGAGATACGCAGTATTTT
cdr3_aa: CASSFGQGVGDTQYF

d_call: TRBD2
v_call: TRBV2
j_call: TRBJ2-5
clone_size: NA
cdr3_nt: TGTGCCAGCAGTTGGAGTCTAGCGGGAGGTCAAGAGACCCAGTACTTC
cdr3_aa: CASSWSLAGGQETQYF

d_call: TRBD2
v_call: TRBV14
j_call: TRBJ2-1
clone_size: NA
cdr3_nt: TGTGCCAGCAGCCAATCCGGCGGTTGGACTAGTAAGGTGAATGAGCAGTTCTTC
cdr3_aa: CASSQSGGWTSKVNEQFF

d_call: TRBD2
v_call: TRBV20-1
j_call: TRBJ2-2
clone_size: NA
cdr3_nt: TGCAGTGCTAGAGATCAAAGCGGGGGGTGGAACACCGGGGAGCTGTTTTTT
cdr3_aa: CSARDQSGGWNTGELFF

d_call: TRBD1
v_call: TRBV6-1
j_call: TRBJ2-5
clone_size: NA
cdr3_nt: TGTGCCAGCAGGGGTCTGGGACAGGGGCGAGAGACCCAGTACTTC
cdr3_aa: CASRGLGQGRETQYF

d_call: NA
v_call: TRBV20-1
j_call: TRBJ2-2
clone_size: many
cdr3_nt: TGCAGTGCCACCCGGGGGCTCAACACCGGGGAGCTGTTTTTT
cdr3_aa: CSATRGLNTGELFF

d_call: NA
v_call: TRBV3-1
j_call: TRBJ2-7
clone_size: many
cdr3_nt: TGTGCCAGCAGCCATCTCGTAGGGGGGTACTACGAGCAGTACTTC
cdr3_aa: CASSHLVGGYYEQYF

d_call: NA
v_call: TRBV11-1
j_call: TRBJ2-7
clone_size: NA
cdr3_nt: TGTGCCAGCAGCTTAGCGGTGGAAGACGAGCAGTACTTC
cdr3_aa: CASSLAVEDEQYF

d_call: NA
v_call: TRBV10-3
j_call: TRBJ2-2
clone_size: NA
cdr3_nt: TGTGCCATCAGTGAGTCGTGGGGAGGCACCGGGGAGCTGTTTTTT
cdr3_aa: CAISESWGGTGELFF

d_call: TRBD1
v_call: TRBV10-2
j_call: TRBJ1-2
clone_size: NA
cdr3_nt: TGCGCCAGCAGTATATTGGGACAGGGAGGGCTCTATGGCTACACCTTC
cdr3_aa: CASSILGQGGLYGYTF

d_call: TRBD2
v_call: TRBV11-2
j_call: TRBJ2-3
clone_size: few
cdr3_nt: TGTGCCAGCAGCTTAGGGACTAGCGGGGGGGCTAGCACAGATACGCAGTATTTT
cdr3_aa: CASSLGTSGGASTDTQYF

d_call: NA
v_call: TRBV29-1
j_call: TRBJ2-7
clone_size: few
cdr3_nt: TGCAGCGTTACAGGGACCTACGAGCAGTACTTC
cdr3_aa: CSVTGTYEQYF

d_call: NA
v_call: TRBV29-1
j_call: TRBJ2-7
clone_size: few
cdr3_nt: TGCAGCGTTGGGTTATACTACGAGCAGTACTTC
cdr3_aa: CSVGLYYEQYF

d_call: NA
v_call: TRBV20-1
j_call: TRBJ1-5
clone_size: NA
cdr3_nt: TGCAGTGCCACGAGTCCTTACCGGGCAAAAGGAGCTGGGGACAATCAGCCCCAGCATTTT
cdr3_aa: CSATSPYRAKGAGDNQPQHF

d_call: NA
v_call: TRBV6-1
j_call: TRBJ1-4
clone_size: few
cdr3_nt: TGTGCCAGCAGCCATGGGGTAGGGACCGCGAATGAAAAACTGTTTTTT
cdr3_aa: CASSHGVGTANEKLFF

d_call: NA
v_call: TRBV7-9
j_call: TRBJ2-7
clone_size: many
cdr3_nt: TGTGCCAGCAGCTTGGCGGGGTCCACCTACGAGCAGTACTTC
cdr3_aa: CASSLAGSTYEQYF

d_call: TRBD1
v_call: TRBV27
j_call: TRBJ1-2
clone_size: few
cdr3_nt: TGTGCCAGCAGTCCGCGGACAGGAGCTAACTATGGCTACACCTTC
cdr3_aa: CASSPRTGANYGYTF

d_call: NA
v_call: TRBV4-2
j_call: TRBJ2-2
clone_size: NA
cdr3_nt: TGTGCCAGCAGCCAAGGAGGGCCCCGGACCGGGGAGCTGTTTTTT
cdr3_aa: CASSQGGPRTGELFF

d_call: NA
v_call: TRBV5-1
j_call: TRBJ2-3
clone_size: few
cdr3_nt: TGCGCCAGCAGCTTGGGGCCTAGTTCTAGGACAGATACGCAGTATTTT
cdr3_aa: CASSLGPSSRTDTQYF

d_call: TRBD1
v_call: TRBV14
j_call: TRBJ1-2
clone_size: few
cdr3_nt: TGTGCCAGCAGTTACGAACAGGGGGCGACCTATGGCTACACCTTC
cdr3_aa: CASSYEQGATYGYTF

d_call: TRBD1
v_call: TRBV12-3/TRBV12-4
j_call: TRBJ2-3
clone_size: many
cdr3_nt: TGTGCCAGCACCCCGGACAGGGCCATAACAGATACGCAGTATTTT
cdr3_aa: CASTPDRAITDTQYF